A single sample is the source of the 11 T cell receptor beta chains below, sequenced in a study of blood T cell repertoires in COVID-19. Produced via immunoSEQ multiplex PCR; TCRdb's table is partial and in-frame only. The table lists hundreds of thousands of clones, approximately 87% of them singletons. The sequencing input was PBMCs or T cells enriched from blood (not recorded which). The receptor set was obtained from a woman aged 45-65 years who had recovered from COVID-19.

The V gene is TRBV5-1, the J gene TRBJ1-5; the D gene is possibly TRBD1 (5 bases). The CDR3 is made up of 16 amino acids. Germline V gives CDR1 SGHRS, CDR2 YFSETQ. V lost 1 base, J lost 7 bases, and 18 bases lay in between. The CDR3 nucleotides are TGCGCCAGCAGCTTGCAGGGACTCCAAGCGGGCCAGCCCCAGCATTTT. This gives the protein CASSLQGLQAGQPQHF.

This chain uses TRBV28 with TRBJ2-7, with D uncertain. The CDR3 consists of 16 residues. V lost 3 bases and J 3 bases, leaving 18 bases between the germline ends. Germline-derived CDR1 and CDR2 are MDHEN and SYDVKM. The CDR3 loop is CASSFLPVFTRYEQYF. The DNA for the CDR3 is TGTGCCAGCAGTTTCCTTCCGGTTTTTACGCGCTACGAGCAGTACTTC.

Remarks on this clone: The sample holds other DNA sequences that translate to the same CDR3. The V call is TRBV7-2, the J call TRBJ1-1, with D tentatively TRBD1 (5 bases). The germline V and J ends were trimmed by 1 base and 1 base, with 7 bases remaining between them. Germline V CDR1 and CDR2: SGHTA, FQGNSA. The CDR3 extends over 14 amino acids. The CDR3, as DNA: TGTGCCAGCAGCTTAGGACAGCGGAACACTGAAGCTTTCTTT. This sequence encodes CASSLGQRNTEAFF.

J is TRBJ1-4 and V is TRBV5-1, with a tentative D call TRBD1 (6 bases). V was shortened by 0 bases and J by 10 bases, with 19 bases between the two germline ends. This CDR3 contains 16 residues. Germline CDR1 is SGHRS and CDR2 is YFSETQ. The CDR3 DNA sequence: TGCGCCAGCAGCTTGGCTACAGGGAAGGAGTCTGGAAAACTGTTTTTT. It is translated as CASSLATGKESGKLFF.

This clone occurred once. This sequence joins TRBV12-3 or TRBV12-4 and TRBJ1-2; D may be TRBD1 (6 bases). The V gene lost 5 bases and the J gene lost 6 bases, with 13 bases spanning the gap. The CDR3 has 13 amino acids. The CDR3 sequence: CASSKQGIDGYTF. Written as DNA, the CDR3 is TGTGCCAGCAGTAAACAGGGTATTGATGGCTACACCTTC.

This clone was recorded only once. The chain recombines TRBV5-5 with TRBJ2-3; maybe TRBD1 (6 bases). Germline V gene data show CDR1 as SGHKS and CDR2 as YYEKEE (reference sequence). V shed 2 bases and J shed 3 bases, with 7 bases lying between them. The CDR3 has 13 amino acids. CDR3 protein: CASSFQGTDTQYF. DNA of the CDR3: TGTGCCAGCAGCTTCCAGGGGACAGATACGCAGTATTTT.

The chain recombines TRBV29-1 with TRBJ1-1, with 8 bases identical to TRBD1. CDR1 is SQVTM, CDR2 ANQGSEA, per germline. V lost 6 bases, J lost 8 bases, and 14 bases stayed unmatched. The CDR3 covers 14 residues. This CDR3 is CSVTTGTGGLEAFF. In DNA, the CDR3 is TGCAGCGTAACAACCGGGACAGGAGGTCTGGAAGCTTTCTTT.

The rearrangement joins TRBV19 to TRBJ2-7; D remains ambiguous. The V gene lost 1 base and the J gene lost 0 bases, with 7 bases spanning the gap. CDR3 length: 14 amino acids. From germline, CDR1 is LNHDA and CDR2 SQIVND (reference sequence). CDR3 sequence reads: CASSIGGSSYEQYF. The CDR3 bases are TGTGCCAGTAGTATAGGAGGATCCTCCTACGAGCAGTACTTC.

The rearrangement uses TRBV19 and TRBJ1-4, with D possibly TRBD1 on 5 matching bases. The CDR3 has 15 residues. Trimming left V 6 bases short and J 0 bases short, with 11 bases between. Germline V gene sequence: CDR1 LNHDA, CDR2 SQIVND (reference sequence). As DNA, the CDR3 is TGTGCCAGTAGCCACTTAGGGGCAACTAATGAAAAACTGTTTTTT. Amino acids: CASSHLGATNEKLFF.

The chain combines TRBV10-3 with TRBJ1-1, with 7 bases lining up with TRBD1. The ends lost 2 bases at V and 4 bases at J; junction bases unmatched: 1. This CDR3 comprises 13 residues. Germline CDR1 is ENHRY and CDR2 is SYGVKD. The CDR3 loop is CAISEAGGTEAFF. CDR3 DNA sequence: TGTGCCATCAGTGAGGCAGGGGGCACTGAAGCTTTCTTT.

The V call is TRBV6-5, the J call TRBJ1-3; perhaps TRBD1 as D (5 bases). Trimming stripped 4 bases from V and 8 bases from J, with 15 bases between. The CDR3 totals 14 residues. Germline V CDR1 and CDR2: MNHEY, SVGAGI. CDR3 residues: CASSSGQTRDTIYF. CDR3 nucleotides: TGTGCCAGCAGTTCAGGGCAAACCCGGGACACCATATATTTT.